This T cell receptor (delta chain) was recorded in a study of gammadelta T cells in human blood. Points from the study as a whole: Microbial exposure reportedly appeared to drive polyclonal expansion of innate gamma-delta T cells right after birth.

This clone is termed medium-sized (0.01 to 0.1%). Its antigen is still unknown. V lost 1 base and J lost 0; bases outside the gene matches: 38. In germline, CDR1 is TVYSNPD, CDR2 GDNSRS (reference sequence). CDR3 size: 26 residues. TCRdb redid the clone calls on the RT-PCR reads with CATT. The sample lists about 1,000 delta-chain clones, roughly 6.7% occurring once. The source is a human donor. This chain links TRDV3 with TRDJ1; 10 bases fit TRDD3. The material sequenced was non-Vgamma9Vdelta2 gamma-delta T cells from infant blood. CDR3 sequence (DNA): TGTGCCTTTAAAACTTCCTACGTTCCTTTTGTGGGGGATACCACCGCAGACGGCGAATACACCGATAAACTCATCTTT. Its protein product is CAFKTSYVPFVGDTTADGEYTDKLIF.